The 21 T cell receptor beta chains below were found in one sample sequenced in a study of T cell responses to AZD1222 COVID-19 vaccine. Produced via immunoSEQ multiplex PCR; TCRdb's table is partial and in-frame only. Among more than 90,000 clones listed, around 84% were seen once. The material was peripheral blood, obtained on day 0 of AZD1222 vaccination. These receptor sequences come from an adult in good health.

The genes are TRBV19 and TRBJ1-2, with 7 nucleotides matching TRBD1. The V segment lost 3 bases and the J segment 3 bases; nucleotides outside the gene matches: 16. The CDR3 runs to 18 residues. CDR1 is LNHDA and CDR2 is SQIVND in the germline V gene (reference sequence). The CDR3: CASSISSGRGILHYGYTF. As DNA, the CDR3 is TGTGCCAGTAGTATTTCTAGTGGCAGGGGGATTCTCCACTATGGCTACACCTTC.

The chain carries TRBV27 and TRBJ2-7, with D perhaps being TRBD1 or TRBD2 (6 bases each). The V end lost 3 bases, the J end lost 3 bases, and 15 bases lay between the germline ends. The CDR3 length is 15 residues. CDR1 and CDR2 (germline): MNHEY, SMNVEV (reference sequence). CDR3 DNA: TGTGCCAGCAGTTTTTCGGGGGCGGAAGACTACGAGCAGTACTTC. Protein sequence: CASSFSGAEDYEQYF.

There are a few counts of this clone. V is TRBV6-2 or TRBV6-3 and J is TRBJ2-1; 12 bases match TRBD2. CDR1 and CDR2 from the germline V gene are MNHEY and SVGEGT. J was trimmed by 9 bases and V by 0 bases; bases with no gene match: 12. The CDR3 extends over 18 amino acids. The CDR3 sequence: CASSYSVPSGRAKIEQFF. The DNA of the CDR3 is TGTGCCAGCAGTTACTCGGTGCCTAGCGGGAGGGCCAAGATTGAGCAGTTCTTC.

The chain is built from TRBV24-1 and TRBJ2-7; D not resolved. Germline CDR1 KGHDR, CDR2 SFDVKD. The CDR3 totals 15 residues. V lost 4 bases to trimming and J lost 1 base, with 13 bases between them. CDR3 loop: CATSDQAMGSYEQYF. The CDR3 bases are TGTGCCACCAGTGACCAGGCCATGGGGTCCTACGAGCAGTACTTC.

CDR3 protein: CASSQDLGWNTGELFF. For the CDR3, the DNA is TGTGCCAGCAGCCAAGATCTGGGGTGGAACACCGGGGAGCTGTTTTTT. The chain joins TRBV14 to TRBJ2-2; no definite D call. V shed 0 bases and J shed 1 base, with 9 bases lying between them. Germline V CDR1 and CDR2: SGHDN, FVKESK. The CDR3 is 16 residues long.

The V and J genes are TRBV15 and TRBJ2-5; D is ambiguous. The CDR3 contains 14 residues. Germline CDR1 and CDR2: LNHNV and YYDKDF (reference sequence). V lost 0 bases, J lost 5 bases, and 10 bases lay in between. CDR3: CATSRDLLWETQYF. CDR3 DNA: TGTGCCACCAGCAGAGATCTACTTTGGGAGACCCAGTACTTC.

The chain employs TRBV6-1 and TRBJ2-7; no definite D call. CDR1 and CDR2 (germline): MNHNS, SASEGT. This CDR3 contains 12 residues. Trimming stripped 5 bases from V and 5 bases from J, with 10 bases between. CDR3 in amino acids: CASSSHLNEQYF. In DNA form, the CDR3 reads TGTGCCAGCAGTTCCCACTTAAACGAGCAGTACTTC.

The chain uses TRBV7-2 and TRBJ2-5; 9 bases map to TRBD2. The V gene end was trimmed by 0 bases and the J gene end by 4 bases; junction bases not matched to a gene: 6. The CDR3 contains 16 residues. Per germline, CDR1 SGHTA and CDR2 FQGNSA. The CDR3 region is CASSLARGSGRETQYF. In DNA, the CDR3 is TGTGCCAGCAGCTTAGCGAGGGGTAGCGGGAGAGAGACCCAGTACTTC.

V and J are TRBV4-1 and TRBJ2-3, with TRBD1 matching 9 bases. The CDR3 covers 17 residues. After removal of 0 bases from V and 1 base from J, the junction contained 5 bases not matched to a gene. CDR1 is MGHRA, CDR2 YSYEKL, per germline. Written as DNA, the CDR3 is TGCGCCAGCAGCCAAGATCTAAGGGACAGGGGCACAGATACGCAGTATTTT. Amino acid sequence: CASSQDLRDRGTDTQYF.

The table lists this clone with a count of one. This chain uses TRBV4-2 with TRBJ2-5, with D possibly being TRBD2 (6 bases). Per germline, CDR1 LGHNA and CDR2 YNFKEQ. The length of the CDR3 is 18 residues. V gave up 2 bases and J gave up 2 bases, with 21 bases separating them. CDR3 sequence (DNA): TGTGCCAGCAGCCAATCTACGAGGGGCGGGGCGATGCAAGAGACCCAGTACTTC. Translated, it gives CASSQSTRGGAMQETQYF.

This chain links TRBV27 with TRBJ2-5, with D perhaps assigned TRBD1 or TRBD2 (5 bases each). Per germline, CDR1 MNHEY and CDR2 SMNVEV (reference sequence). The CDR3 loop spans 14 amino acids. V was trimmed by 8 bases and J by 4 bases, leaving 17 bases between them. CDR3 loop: CASSSHQGRETQYF. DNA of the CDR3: TGTGCCAGCTCCTCCCACCAGGGACGAGAGACCCAGTACTTC.

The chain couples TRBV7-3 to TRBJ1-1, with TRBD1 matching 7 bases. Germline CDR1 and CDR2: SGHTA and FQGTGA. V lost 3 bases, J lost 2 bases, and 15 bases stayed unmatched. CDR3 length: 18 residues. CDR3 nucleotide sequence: TGTGCCAGCAGCTTCAGAGAGGTGTCCGGGACAGATAACACTGAAGCTTTCTTT. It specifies CASSFREVSGTDNTEAFF.

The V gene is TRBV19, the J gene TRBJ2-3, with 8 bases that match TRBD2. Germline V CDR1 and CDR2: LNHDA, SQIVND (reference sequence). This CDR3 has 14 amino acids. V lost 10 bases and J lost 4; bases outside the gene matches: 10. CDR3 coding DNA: TGTGCCACGGGGGGGGGCCTGCGGGCAGATACGCAGTATTTT. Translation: CATGGGLRADTQYF.

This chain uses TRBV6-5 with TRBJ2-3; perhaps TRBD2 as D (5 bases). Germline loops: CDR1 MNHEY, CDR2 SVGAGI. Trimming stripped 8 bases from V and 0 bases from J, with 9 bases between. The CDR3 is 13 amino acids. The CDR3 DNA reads TGTGCCAGCCGTCGCGGGAGCACAGATACGCAGTATTTT. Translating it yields CASRRGSTDTQYF.

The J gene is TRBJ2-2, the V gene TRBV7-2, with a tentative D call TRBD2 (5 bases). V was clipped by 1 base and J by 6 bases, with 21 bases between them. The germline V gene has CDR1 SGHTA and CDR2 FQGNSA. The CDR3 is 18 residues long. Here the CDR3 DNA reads TGTGCCAGCAGCTTAGTGGGAGCACGAATTTTTGGGGCCGGGGAGCTGTTTTTT. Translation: CASSLVGARIFGAGELFF.

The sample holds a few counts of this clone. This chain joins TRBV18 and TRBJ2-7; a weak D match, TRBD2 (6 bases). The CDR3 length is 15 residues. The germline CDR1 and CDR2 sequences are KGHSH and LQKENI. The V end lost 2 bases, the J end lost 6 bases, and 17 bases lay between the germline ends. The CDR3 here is CASSPVGGLAGEQYF. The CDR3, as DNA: TGTGCCAGCTCACCAGTCGGGGGACTGGCCGGCGAGCAGTACTTC.

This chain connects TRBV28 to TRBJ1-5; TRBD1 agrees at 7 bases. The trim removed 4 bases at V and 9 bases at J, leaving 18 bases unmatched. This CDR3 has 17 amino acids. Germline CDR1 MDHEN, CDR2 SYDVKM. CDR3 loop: CASSSPLGGGSSRPQHF. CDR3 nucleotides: TGTGCCAGCAGTTCCCCCCTCGGAGGGGGCTCAAGTCGGCCCCAGCATTTT.

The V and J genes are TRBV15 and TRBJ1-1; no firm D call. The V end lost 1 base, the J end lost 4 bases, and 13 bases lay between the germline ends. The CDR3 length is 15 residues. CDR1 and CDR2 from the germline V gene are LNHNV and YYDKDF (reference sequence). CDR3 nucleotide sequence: TGTGCCACCAGCAGAGTAGTGAGGGTCGGCACTGAAGCTTTCTTT. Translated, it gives CATSRVVRVGTEAFF.

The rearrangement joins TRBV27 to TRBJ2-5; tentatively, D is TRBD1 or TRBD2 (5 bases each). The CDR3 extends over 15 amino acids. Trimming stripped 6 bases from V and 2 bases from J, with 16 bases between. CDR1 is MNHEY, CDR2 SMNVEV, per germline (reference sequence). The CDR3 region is CASSLSRGPQETQYF. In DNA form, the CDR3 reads TGTGCCAGCAGCCTTTCTAGGGGACCTCAAGAGACCCAGTACTTC.

The chain's CDR3 is CASAPGGGRGNTEAFF. In DNA, the CDR3 is TGTGCCAGCGCCCCAGGGGGGGGTCGTGGGAACACTGAAGCTTTCTTT. V usage is TRBV9 and J usage is TRBJ1-1; TRBD1 agrees at 7 bases. Per germline, CDR1 SGDLS and CDR2 YYNGEE. This CDR3 is built from 16 residues. V gave up 7 bases and J gave up 1 base; unmatched junction bases: 13.

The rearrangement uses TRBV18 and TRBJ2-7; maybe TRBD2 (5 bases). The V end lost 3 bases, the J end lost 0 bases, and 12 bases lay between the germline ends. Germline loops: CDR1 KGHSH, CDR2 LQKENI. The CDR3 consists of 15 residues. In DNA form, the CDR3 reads TGTGCCAGCTCACCCTCCGCACGGGACTCCTACGAGCAGTACTTC. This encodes CASSPSARDSYEQYF.